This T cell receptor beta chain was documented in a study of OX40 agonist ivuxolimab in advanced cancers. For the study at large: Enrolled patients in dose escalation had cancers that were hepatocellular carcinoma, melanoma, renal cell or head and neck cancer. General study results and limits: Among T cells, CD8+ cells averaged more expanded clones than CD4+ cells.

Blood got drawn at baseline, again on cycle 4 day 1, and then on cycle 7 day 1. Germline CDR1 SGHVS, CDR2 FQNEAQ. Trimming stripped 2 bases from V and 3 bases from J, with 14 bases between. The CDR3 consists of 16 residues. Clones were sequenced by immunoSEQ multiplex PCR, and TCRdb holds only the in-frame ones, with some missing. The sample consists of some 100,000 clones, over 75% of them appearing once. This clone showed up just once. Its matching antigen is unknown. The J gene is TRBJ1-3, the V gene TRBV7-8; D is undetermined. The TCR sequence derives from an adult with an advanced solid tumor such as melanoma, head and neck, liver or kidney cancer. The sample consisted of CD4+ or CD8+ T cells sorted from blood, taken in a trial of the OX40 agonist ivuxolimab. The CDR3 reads CASSLILDPYGNTIYF. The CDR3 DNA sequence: TGTGCCAGCAGCTTAATCCTGGATCCATATGGAAACACCATATATTTT.